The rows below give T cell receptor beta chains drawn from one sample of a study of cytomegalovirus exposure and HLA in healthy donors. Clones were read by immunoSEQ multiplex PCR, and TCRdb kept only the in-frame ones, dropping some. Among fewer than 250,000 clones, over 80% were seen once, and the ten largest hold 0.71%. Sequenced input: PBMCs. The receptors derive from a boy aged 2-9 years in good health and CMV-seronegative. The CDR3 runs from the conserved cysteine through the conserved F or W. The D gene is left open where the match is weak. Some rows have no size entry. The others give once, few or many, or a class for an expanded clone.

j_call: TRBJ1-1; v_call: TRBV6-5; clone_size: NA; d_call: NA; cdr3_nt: TGTGCCAGCAGTCAGGTGCTGAACACTGAAGCTTTCTTT; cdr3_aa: CASSQVLNTEAFF
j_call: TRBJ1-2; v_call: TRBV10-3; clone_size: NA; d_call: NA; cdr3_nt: TGTGCCATCAGTGAGTCTCGGGAAGGAGAATATGGCTACACCTTC; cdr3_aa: CAISESREGEYGYTF
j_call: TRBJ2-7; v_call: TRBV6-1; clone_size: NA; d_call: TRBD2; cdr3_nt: TGTGCCAGCAGCCAGACTAGCGGGAGCTACGAGCAGTACTTC; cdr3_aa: CASSQTSGSYEQYF
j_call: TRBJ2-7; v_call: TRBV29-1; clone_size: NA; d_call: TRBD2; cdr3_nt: TGCAGCGTTGCCGGACTAGCGGGAATGGGCGAGCAGTACTTC; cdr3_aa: CSVAGLAGMGEQYF
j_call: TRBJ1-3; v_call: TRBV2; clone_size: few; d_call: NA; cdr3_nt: TGTGCCAGCAGTAGGCAGGGAGGAAACACCATATATTTT; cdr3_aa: CASSRQGGNTIYF
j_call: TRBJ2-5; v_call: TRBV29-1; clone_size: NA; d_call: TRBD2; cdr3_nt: TGCAGCGTTGGGGGCGGGGGGGCCGAGGAGACCCAGTACTTC; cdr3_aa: CSVGGGGAEETQYF
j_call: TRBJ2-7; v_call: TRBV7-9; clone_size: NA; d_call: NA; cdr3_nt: TGTTCCAGCAGCCAGACCAAACTCCCGGACAGAAACTACGAGCAGTACTTC; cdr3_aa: CSSSQTKLPDRNYEQYF
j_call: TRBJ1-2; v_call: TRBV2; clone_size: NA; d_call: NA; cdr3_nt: TGTGCCAGCAGTGAATTAACAACCGACTATGGCTACACCTTC; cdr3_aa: CASSELTTDYGYTF
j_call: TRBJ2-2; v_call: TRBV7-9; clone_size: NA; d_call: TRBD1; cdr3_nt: TGTGCCAGCAGTCACACCGGGACAGCGAACACCGGGGAGCTGTTCTTT; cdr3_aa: CASSHTGTANTGELFF
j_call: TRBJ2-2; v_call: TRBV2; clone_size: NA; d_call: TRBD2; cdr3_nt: TGTGCCAGCAGGATTGGGACTAGCGCCCGGGAGCTGTTTTTT; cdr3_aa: CASRIGTSARELFF
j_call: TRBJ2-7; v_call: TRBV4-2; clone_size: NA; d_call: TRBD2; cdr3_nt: TGTGCCAGCAGCCAAGCCTACACCTCTAGCGGGAGAGCGGGGGAGCAGTACTTC; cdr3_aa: CASSQAYTSSGRAGEQYF
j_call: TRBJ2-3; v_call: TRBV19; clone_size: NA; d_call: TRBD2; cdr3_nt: TGTGCCAGTAGTATCACGGGAGGGCTCACAGATACGCAGTATTTT; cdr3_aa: CASSITGGLTDTQYF
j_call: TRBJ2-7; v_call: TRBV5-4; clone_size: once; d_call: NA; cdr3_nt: TGTGCCAGCAGCTCGGTGGGGGGCGAGCAGTACTTC; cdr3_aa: CASSSVGGEQYF
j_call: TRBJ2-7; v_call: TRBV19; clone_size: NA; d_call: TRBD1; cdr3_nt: TGTGCCAGTAGCCTCCGGGACAGGGATTACGAGCAGTACTTC; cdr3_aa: CASSLRDRDYEQYF
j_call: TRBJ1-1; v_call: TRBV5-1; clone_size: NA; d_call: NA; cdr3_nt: TGCGCCAGCAGCGAAGTACAGGGTACCCACACTGAAGCTTTCTTT; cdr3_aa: CASSEVQGTHTEAFF
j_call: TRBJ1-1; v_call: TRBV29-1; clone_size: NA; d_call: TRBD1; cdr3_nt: TGCAGCGTTGAAATCAAAGACAGGGTGGAGTTGGCTTTCTTT; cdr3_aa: CSVEIKDRVELAFF
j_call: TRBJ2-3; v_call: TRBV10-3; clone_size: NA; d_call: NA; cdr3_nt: TGTGCCATCAGTGAGCTAGGGGCCACAGATACGCAGTATTTT; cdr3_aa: CAISELGATDTQYF
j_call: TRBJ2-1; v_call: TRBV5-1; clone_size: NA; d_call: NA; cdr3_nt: TGCGCCAGCAGCGCACAGGTGAGCTCCTACAATGAGCAGTTCTTC; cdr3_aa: CASSAQVSSYNEQFF
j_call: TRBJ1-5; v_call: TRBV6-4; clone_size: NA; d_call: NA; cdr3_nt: TGTGCCAGCAGTTGGACACATAGCAATCAGCCCCAGCATTTT; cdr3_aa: CASSWTHSNQPQHF
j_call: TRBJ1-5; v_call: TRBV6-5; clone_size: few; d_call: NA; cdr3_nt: TGTGCCAGCAGTTACTCGGGTACAGTCAATCAGCCCCAGCATTTT; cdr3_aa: CASSYSGTVNQPQHF
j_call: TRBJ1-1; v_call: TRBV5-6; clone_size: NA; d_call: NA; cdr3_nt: TGTGCCAGCAGCTTGGTGGGGGCCCGAGGCGGCACTGAAGCTTTCTTT; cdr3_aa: CASSLVGARGGTEAFF
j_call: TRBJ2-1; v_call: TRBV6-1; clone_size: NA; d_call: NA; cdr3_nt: TGTGCCAGCTACAGTTGGGCTAGGGGTACGAATGAGCAGTTCTTC; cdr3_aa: CASYSWARGTNEQFF
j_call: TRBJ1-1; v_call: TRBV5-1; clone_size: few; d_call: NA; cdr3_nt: TGCGCCAGCAGGGGGCGGGGTGTGAGCACTGAAGCTTTCTTT; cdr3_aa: CASRGRGVSTEAFF
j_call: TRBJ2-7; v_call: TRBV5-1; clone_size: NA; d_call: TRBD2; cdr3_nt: TGCGCCAGCAGCTTGGTGTCTCTCACGGGAGGGGAGCAGTACTTC; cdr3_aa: CASSLVSLTGGEQYF
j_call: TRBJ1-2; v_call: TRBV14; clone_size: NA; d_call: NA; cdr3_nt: TGTGCCAGCAGCCAAGATCGGAGGGGAGTCCATGGCTACACCTTC; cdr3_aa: CASSQDRRGVHGYTF
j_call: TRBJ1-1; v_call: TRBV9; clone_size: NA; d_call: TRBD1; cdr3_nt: TGTGCCAGCAGCGTAGGGGGACAGGGGACTGAAGCTTTCTTT; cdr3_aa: CASSVGGQGTEAFF
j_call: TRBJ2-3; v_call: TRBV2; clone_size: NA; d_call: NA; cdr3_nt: TGTGCCAGCAGTTGGGGGAGGAAAAACACAGATACGCAGTATTTT; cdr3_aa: CASSWGRKNTDTQYF
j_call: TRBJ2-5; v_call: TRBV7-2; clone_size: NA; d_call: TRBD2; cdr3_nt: TGTGCCAGCAGCTGGGGACTAGCGGGGGGGGAGACCCAGTACTTC; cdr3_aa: CASSWGLAGGETQYF
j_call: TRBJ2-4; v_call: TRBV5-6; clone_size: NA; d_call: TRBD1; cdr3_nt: TGTGCCAGCAGCTTAGCGCTGGGACAGGCAAAAAACATTCAGTACTTC; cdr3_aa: CASSLALGQAKNIQYF
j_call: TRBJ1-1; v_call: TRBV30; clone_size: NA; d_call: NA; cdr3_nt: TGTGCCTGGAGTGTAGGCAGGGTGGTTGAAGCTTTCTTT; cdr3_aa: CAWSVGRVVEAFF
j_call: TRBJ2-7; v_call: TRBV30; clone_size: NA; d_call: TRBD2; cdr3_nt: TGTGCCTGGAGTGTACAGCGGGATTGGGAGCAGTACTTC; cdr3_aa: CAWSVQRDWEQYF
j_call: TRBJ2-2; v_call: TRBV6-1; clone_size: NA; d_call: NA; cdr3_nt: TGTGCCAGCAGTAATTCAGGGGACACCGGGGAGCTGTTTTTT; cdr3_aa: CASSNSGDTGELFF
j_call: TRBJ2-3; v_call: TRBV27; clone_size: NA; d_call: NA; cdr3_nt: TGTGCCAGCAGTTTTGGGCCCACAGATACGCAGTATTTT; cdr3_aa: CASSFGPTDTQYF
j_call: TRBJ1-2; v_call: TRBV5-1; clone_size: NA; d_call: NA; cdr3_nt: TGCGCCAGCAAGGAACAGACAGCGAGTAACTATGGCTACACCTTC; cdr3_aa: CASKEQTASNYGYTF
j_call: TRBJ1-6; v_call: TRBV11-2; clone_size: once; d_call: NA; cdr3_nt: TGTGCCAGCAGCTTAGGGACAGCACCCAGCCTCCTCCACTTT; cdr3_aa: CASSLGTAPSLLHF
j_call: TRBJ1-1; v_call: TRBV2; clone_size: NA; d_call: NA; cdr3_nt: TGTGCCAGCAGTGAATGGAGGAACACTGAAGCTTTCTTT; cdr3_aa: CASSEWRNTEAFF
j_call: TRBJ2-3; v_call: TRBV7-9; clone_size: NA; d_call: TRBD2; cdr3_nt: TGTGCCAGCAGCTTCCCAGCGGGAGGGCGGAGCACAGATACGCAGTATTTT; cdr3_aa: CASSFPAGGRSTDTQYF
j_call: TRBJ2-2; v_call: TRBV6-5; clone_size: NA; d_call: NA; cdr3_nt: TGTGCCAGCAGCCCCAGGATTACCGGGGAGCTGTTTTTT; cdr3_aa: CASSPRITGELFF
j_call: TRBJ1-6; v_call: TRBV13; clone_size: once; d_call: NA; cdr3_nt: TGTGCCAGCAGCCGATCGGCGGGGACCTCACCCCTCCACTTT; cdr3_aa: CASSRSAGTSPLHF
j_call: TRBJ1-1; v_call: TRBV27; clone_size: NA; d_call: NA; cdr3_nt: TGTGCCAGCAGTTTATCGAAACAGGAAAACCAACTTCGGAAAGCTTTCTTT; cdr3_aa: CASSLSKQENQLRKAFF
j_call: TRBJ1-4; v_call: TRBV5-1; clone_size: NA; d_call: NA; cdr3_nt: TGCGCCAGCAGCTTGGAAGCTGAGGTGGAAAAACTGTTTTTT; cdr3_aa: CASSLEAEVEKLFF
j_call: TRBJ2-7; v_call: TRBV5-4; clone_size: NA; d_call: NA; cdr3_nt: TGTGCCAGCAGCTTCGGGCAGGGGGGCTACGAGCAGTACTTC; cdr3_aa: CASSFGQGGYEQYF
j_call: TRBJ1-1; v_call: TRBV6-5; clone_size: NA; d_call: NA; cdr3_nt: TGTGCCAGCAGCCCTCCCGGTACTGAAGCTTTCTTT; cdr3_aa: CASSPPGTEAFF
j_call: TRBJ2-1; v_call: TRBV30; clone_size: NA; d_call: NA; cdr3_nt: TGTGCCTGGAGGGTTACGCCGGGACTGGTCTACAATGAGCAGTTCTTC; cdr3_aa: CAWRVTPGLVYNEQFF
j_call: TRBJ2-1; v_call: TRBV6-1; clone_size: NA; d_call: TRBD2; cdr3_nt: TGTGCCAGCAGTGTTCTGGTTCTAGCGGGAGTGGGCAATGAGCAGTTCTTC; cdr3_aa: CASSVLVLAGVGNEQFF
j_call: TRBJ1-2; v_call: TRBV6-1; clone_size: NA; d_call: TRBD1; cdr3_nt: TGTGCCAGCAGTGAAGGACAGGGGGCAGGCTATGGCTACACCTTC; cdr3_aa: CASSEGQGAGYGYTF